The source of this T cell receptor (beta chain) is a study of blood T cell repertoires in COVID-19. About the research overall: T cells, B-cell-depleted T cells, or PBMCs provided the cDNA or gDNA that served as material.

The assay was immunoSEQ multiplex PCR, and TCRdb's table has in-frame clones only and misses some. The sample consists of under 200,000 clones, 80% to 90% of them appearing once. V lost 2 bases to trimming and J lost 8 bases, with 13 bases between them. This CDR3 region has 14 residues. From germline, CDR1 is LNHNV and CDR2 YYDKDF (reference sequence). The V gene is TRBV15, the J gene TRBJ1-5; D remains ambiguous. The receptor's source is a woman between 70 and 85 years old with COVID-19, enrolled during active disease. Source material: peripheral blood. In DNA, the CDR3 is TGTGCCACCAGCAGACCAGACGGGGTTGAGCCCCAGCATTTT. Its translation is CATSRPDGVEPQHF.